This T cell receptor beta chain stems from a study of shared clonotypes between healthy human individuals. In the study overall: Sampling drew on donors who were a couple of women and a few men aged 18 to 49. Findings of the study overall: Although depth was large, rarefaction showed that sequencing of the sorted subsets was incomplete. The expectation was that sequencing depth would affect clonotype sharing among donors.

Losses at the gene ends were 0 bases for V and 2 bases for J; bases not matched to a gene: 3. The CDR3 extends over 15 amino acids. Germline-derived CDR1 and CDR2 are SGHNT and YYREEE (reference sequence). Notes on this clone: Its antigen is undetermined. This sample also contains other DNA sequences that code for the same CDR3.

At the deep level, the assay was run. Sequencing used immunoSEQ multiplex PCR; TCRdb keeps in-frame clones, though not all of them. In the table there are more than 900,000 clones, about 80% of which are singletons. The TCR comes from a man aged 18 to 35 in good health. Some clones in this sample may be carry-over from other donors' samples. The V gene is TRBV5-4, the J gene TRBJ2-3; 7 bases line up with TRBD2. The sample was memory CD4+ T cells from PBMCs. Subset: CD45RA-negative fraction. The chain's CDR3 is CASSLGGGITDTQYF. CDR3 DNA: TGTGCCAGCAGCTTGGGGGGAGGGATCACAGATACGCAGTATTTT.